This record covers a single T cell receptor (beta chain). Its antigen remains unidentified. These data are taken from a study of cytomegalovirus exposure and HLA in healthy donors. Germline V CDR1 and CDR2: KGHSH, LQKENI. Trimming took 6 bases from V and 5 from J; bases not matched to a gene: 21. The CDR3 has 19 amino acids. Overall study findings and caveats: Information on immune exposure was restricted to one variable (CMV serostatus). TCR beta sequences reportedly predicted most subjects' HLA-A and HLA-B alleles accurately. Testing in vitro showed a few CMV-associated chains specific for CMV antigens.

In the PCR, 60 Vbeta and 13 Jbeta primers were used. The assay was immunoSEQ multiplex PCR, and TCRdb's table has in-frame clones only and misses some. The top ten hold approximately 1.5% of the sample, which has about 160,000 clones, 82% seen once. This cohort consisted of healthy bone marrow donors. The specimen was PBMCs. The chain carries TRBV18 and TRBJ2-7; 11 bases are shared with TRBD2. The clonotype was recovered from a girl aged 10-17 years in good health and CMV-seropositive. CDR3 in amino acids: CASSPGTLTSGKAFNEQYF. CDR3 nucleotides: TGTGCCAGCTCCCCGGGGACACTGACTAGCGGGAAGGCGTTCAACGAGCAGTACTTC.